What follows is one TCR beta chain and its context. As yet, its antigen is unknown. Sample-barcoded 5' priming and a J-beta primer mix drove a second PCR of roughly 6 to 12 cycles. A 12-random-nucleotide template-switch adaptor tagged each cDNA molecule. Per sample, CDR3-containing paired-end reads numbered at least 2.5 million. TCRdb redid the calling of the 5' RACE reads with MiXCR, one entry per CDR3 protein. The repertoire has under 2,000,000 distinct CDR3 sequences, about 49% of them found once; the top ten carry more than 2%. The data are from a study of blood T cells in healthy people across ages. Study-level points and caveats: Percentage of naive T cells showed a strong correlation with TCR beta diversity.

This CDR3 contains 15 residues. CDR1 is SEHNR and CDR2 is FQNEAQ in the germline V gene (reference sequence). V was pared by 4 bases and J by 2 bases, with 5 bases of the junction left unmatched. The total RNA that was extracted per sample amounted to at least 5 micrograms. The rearrangement joins TRBV7-9 to TRBJ2-3; 8 bases map to TRBD2. The clonotype originates from a woman aged 40-49 years in good health. Sequences were obtained from blood. Written as DNA, the CDR3 is TGTGCCAGCAGCTCCGGGACTAGAGCCACAGATACGCAGTATTTT. Translating it yields CASSSGTRATDTQYF.